This T cell receptor (beta chain) is from a study of blood T cell repertoires in COVID-19. The overall study: Samples of COVID-19 (acute and convalescent) were obtained from the United States, Italy and Spain. Sources were T cells, B-cell-depleted T cells, or PBMCs; the material itself was cDNA or gDNA.

In the authors' workflow: Estimation of nucleated cell counts was performed using reference gene primer amplification. Data came from immunoSEQ multiplex PCR; TCRdb stores just in-frame clones and leaves some out. D and trimming come from the DNA, and the V and J calls and clone size come from that table. The sample holds some 64,000 clones, approximately 86% seen once. The receptor comes from a man over 45 with active COVID-19. Material for sequencing was peripheral blood.

DNA for the CDR3: TGTGCCAGCAGCCGGGGGGGCCGGGAGACCCAGTACTTC. This translates into CASSRGGRETQYF. J is TRBJ2-5 and V is TRBV11-2; TRBD2 matches 8 bases. V was pared by 5 bases and J by 5 bases, with 4 bases of the junction left unmatched. Germline CDR1 is SGHAT and CDR2 is FQNNGV. The CDR3 covers 13 residues.